This TCR beta chain was sequenced during a study of blood T cell repertoires in COVID-19. Across the whole study: From the United States, Italy and Spain came samples of acute and convalescent COVID-19.

Which cohort a participant joined came from the clinical history participants gave. V was trimmed by 7 bases and J by 2 bases, leaving 14 bases between them. The CDR3 covers 14 residues. Germline assignment: CDR1 SGHVS and CDR2 FQNEAQ. Here immunoSEQ multiplex PCR was the method, and the copy in TCRdb shows in-frame clones only, minus some. The sample consists of 500,000 or so clones, about 85% of them appearing once. The receptor's source is a woman aged 18-29 years who had recovered from COVID-19. The chain couples TRBV7-8 to TRBJ1-1, with a weak D call TRBD1 (5 bases). Specimen: PBMCs or T cells enriched from blood (not recorded which). CDR3 amino acids: CASIQGGFNTEAFF. The CDR3 DNA reads as TGTGCCAGCATCCAGGGAGGGTTTAACACTGAAGCTTTCTTT.